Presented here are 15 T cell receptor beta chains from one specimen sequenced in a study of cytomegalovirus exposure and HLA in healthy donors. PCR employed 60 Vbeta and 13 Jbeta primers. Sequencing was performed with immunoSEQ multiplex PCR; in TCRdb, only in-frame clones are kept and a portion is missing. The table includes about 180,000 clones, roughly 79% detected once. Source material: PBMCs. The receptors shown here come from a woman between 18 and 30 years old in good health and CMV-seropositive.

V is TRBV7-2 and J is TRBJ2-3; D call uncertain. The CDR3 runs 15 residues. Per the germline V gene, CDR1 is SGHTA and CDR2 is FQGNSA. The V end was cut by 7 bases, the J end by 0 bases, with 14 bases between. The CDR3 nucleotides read TGTGCCAGCACAAGCGCGAGTGTCAGCACAGATACGCAGTATTTT. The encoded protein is CASTSASVSTDTQYF.

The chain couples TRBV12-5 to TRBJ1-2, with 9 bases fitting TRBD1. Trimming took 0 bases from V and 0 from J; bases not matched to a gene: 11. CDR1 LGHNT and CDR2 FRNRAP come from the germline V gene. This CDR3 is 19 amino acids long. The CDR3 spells CASGLVVTGQGFSNYGYTF. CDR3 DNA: TGTGCTAGTGGTTTGGTAGTAACGGGACAGGGCTTTTCTAACTATGGCTACACCTTC.

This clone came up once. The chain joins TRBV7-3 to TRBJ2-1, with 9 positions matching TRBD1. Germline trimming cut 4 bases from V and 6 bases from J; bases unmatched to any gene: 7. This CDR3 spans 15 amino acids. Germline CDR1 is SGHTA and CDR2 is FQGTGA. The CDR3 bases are TGTGCCAGCAGCTCGGGACAGGGATGGGGCAATGAGCAGTTCTTC. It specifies CASSSGQGWGNEQFF.

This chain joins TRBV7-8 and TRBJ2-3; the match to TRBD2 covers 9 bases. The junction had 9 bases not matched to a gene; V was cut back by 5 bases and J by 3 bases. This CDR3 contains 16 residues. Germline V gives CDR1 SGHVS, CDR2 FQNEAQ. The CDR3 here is CASSGLAGGYTDTQYF. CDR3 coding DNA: TGTGCCAGCAGCGGGTTGGCGGGGGGGTATACAGATACGCAGTATTTT.

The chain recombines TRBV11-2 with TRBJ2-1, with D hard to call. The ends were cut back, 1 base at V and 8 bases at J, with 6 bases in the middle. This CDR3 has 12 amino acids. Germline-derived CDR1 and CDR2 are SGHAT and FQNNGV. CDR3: CASSLGGHEQFF. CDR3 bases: TGTGCCAGCAGCTTAGGTGGCCATGAGCAGTTCTTC.

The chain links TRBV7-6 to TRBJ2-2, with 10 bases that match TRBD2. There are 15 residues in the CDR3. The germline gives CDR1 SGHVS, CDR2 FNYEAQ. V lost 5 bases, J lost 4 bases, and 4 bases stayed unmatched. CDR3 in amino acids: CASSQRGGFTGELFF. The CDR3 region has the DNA TGTGCCAGCAGCCAGCGGGGGGGCTTCACCGGGGAGCTGTTTTTT. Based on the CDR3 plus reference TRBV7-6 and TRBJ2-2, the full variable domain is GAGVSQSPRYKVTKRGQDVALRCDPISGHVSLYWYRQALGQGPEFLTYFNYEAQQDKSGLPNDRFSAERPEGSISTLTIQRTEQRDSAMYRCASSQRGGFTGELFFGEGSRLTVL.

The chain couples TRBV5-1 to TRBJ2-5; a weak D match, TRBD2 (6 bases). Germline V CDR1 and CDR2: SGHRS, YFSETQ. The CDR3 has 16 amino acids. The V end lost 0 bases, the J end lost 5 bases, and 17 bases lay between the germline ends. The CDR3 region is CASSLGLRGLRETQYF. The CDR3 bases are TGCGCCAGCAGCTTGGGATTGCGGGGACTGCGGGAGACCCAGTACTTC.

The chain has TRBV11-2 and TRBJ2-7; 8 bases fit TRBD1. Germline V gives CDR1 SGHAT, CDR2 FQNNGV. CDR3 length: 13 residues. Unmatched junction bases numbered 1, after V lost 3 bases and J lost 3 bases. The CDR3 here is CASSLDRVYEQYF. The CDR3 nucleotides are TGTGCCAGCAGCTTGGACAGGGTCTACGAGCAGTACTTC.

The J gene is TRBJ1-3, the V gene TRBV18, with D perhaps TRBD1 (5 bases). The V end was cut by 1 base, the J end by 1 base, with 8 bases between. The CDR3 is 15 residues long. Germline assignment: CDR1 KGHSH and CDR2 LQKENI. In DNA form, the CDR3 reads TGTGCCAGCTCACCACGGGACTTGTCTGGAAACACCATATATTTT. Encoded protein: CASSPRDLSGNTIYF. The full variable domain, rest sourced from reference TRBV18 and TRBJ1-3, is NAGVMQNPRHLVRRRGQEARLRCSPMKGHSHVYWYRQLPEEGLKFMVYLQKENIIDESGMPKERFSAEFPKEGPSILRIQQVVRGDSAAYFCASSPRDLSGNTIYFGEGSWLTVV.

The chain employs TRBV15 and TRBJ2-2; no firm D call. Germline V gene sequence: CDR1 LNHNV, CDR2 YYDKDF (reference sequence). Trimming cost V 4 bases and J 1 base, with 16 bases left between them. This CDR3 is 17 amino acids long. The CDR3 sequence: CATSTLEIPRNTGELFF. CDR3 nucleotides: TGTGCCACCAGCACCTTAGAGATACCCCGGAACACCGGGGAGCTGTTTTTT. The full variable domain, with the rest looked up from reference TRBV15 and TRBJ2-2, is DAMVIQNPRYQVTQFGKPVTLSCSQTLNHNVMYWYQQKSSQAPKLLFHYYDKDFNNEADTPDNFQSRRPNTSFCFLDIRSPGLGDTAMYLCATSTLEIPRNTGELFFGEGSRLTVL.

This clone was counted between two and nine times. The CDR3 sequence is CASGAGPSLSNTEAFF. The DNA for the CDR3 is TGTGCCAGCGGCGCGGGGCCTTCTTTGTCGAACACTGAAGCTTTCTTT. The rearrangement links TRBV25-1 to TRBJ1-1; tentatively, D is TRBD1 (5 bases). The CDR3 has 16 amino acids. From germline, CDR1 is MGHDK and CDR2 SYGVNS. V gave up 8 bases and J gave up 1 base, with 20 bases separating them.

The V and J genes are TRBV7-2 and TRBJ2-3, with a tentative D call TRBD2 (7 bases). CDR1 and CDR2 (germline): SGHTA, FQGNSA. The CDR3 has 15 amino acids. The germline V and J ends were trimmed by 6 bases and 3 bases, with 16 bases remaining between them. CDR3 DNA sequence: TGTGCCAGCAGGAAGGCGGGGGACACTACAGATACGCAGTATTTT. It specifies CASRKAGDTTDTQYF.

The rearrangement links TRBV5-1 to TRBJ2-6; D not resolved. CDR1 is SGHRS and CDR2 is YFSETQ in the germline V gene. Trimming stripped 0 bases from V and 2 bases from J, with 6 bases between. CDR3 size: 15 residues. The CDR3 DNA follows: TGCGCCAGCAGCTTGGGGCCCGCTGGGGCCAACGTCCTGACTTTC. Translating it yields CASSLGPAGANVLTF.

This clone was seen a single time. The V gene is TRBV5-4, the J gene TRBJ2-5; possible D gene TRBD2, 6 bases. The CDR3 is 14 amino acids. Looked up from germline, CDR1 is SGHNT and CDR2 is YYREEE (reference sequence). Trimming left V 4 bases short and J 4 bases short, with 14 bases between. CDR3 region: CASSEGLAGETQYF. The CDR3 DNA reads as TGTGCCAGCAGCGAGGGACTGGCAGGAGAGACCCAGTACTTC.

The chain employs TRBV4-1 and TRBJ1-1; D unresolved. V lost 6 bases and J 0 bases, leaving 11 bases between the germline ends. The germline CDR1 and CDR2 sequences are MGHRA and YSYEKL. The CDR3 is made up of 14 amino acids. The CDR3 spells CASRWRGMNTEAFF. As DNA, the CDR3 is TGCGCCAGCAGATGGCGGGGTATGAACACTGAAGCTTTCTTT.